These T cell receptor beta chains were read from a single sample in a study of blood T cell repertoires in COVID-19. The protocol was immunoSEQ multiplex PCR, while the TCRdb copy is restricted to in-frame clones and leaves out a portion. The sample includes around 100,000 clones, 87% of them seen just once. The material sequenced was peripheral blood. These receptors originate from a young man in a cohort sampled during active COVID-19. Both conserved end residues are part of each CDR3. Each record gives: V gene, J gene, D gene, clone size, CDR3 DNA, CDR3 protein. A D gene is named only where the DNA matches it firmly. Not all rows give a size; the values are once, few, many and, for expanded clones, a class.

V gene: TRBV19; J gene: TRBJ1-1; D gene: TRBD1; clone size: .; CDR3 DNA: TGTGCCAGTAGCACGGACAGGCTAGACACTGAAGCTTTCTTT; CDR3 protein: CASSTDRLDTEAFF
V gene: TRBV2; J gene: TRBJ2-7; D gene: .; clone size: .; CDR3 DNA: TGTGCCAGCGGTCAACAGGGCTACGAGCAGTACTTC; CDR3 protein: CASGQQGYEQYF
V gene: TRBV5-1; J gene: TRBJ1-3; D gene: .; clone size: .; CDR3 DNA: TGCGCCAGCAGCTTGGAATCGGGCTCTGGAAACACCATATATTTT; CDR3 protein: CASSLESGSGNTIYF
V gene: TRBV2; J gene: TRBJ2-2; D gene: TRBD2; clone size: .; CDR3 DNA: TGTGCCAGCAGGAAAGGGACTAAGAACACCGGGGAGCTGTTTTTT; CDR3 protein: CASRKGTKNTGELFF
V gene: TRBV30; J gene: TRBJ1-5; D gene: .; clone size: few; CDR3 DNA: TGTGCCTGGAGTGCGGGACACAATCAGCCCCAGCATTTT; CDR3 protein: CAWSAGHNQPQHF
V gene: TRBV6-6; J gene: TRBJ2-2; D gene: .; clone size: .; CDR3 DNA: TGTGCCAGCAGTCAACAGGTGAACACCGGGGAGCTGTTTTTT; CDR3 protein: CASSQQVNTGELFF
V gene: TRBV2; J gene: TRBJ2-1; D gene: TRBD1; clone size: .; CDR3 DNA: TGTGCCAGTCGTAGGGACAGGGGATCCAATGAGCAGTTCTTC; CDR3 protein: CASRRDRGSNEQFF
V gene: TRBV29-1; J gene: TRBJ2-5; D gene: .; clone size: .; CDR3 DNA: TGCAGCGTTGAAGATTACGCCGGCGGCACCGATTTCCAGTACTTC; CDR3 protein: CSVEDYAGGTDFQYF
V gene: TRBV5-4; J gene: TRBJ2-7; D gene: TRBD2; clone size: .; CDR3 DNA: TGTGCCAGCAGCTTTAGCGGGGGCGGGGAGCAGTACTTC; CDR3 protein: CASSFSGGGEQYF
V gene: TRBV7-9; J gene: TRBJ1-1; D gene: TRBD1; clone size: .; CDR3 DNA: TGTGCCAGCAGCCGGGACAGCACTGAAGCTTTCTTT; CDR3 protein: CASSRDSTEAFF
V gene: TRBV6-2/TRBV6-3; J gene: TRBJ2-2; D gene: .; clone size: .; CDR3 DNA: TGTGCCAGCAGTTACCTCGGACACACTAACACCGGGGAGCTGTTTTTT; CDR3 protein: CASSYLGHTNTGELFF
V gene: TRBV6-5; J gene: TRBJ2-3; D gene: TRBD2; clone size: .; CDR3 DNA: TGTGCCAGCAGTTTTTCGGGGGGAGATACGCAGTATTTT; CDR3 protein: CASSFSGGDTQYF
V gene: TRBV29-1; J gene: TRBJ2-1; D gene: .; clone size: .; CDR3 DNA: TGCAGCGTTGATGCGACGGAGTCCTACAATGAGCAGTTCTTC; CDR3 protein: CSVDATESYNEQFF
V gene: TRBV5-5; J gene: TRBJ2-2; D gene: .; clone size: once; CDR3 DNA: TGTGCCAGCAGCCCCGCTTGGGCGTTGACCGGGGAGCTGTTTTTT; CDR3 protein: CASSPAWALTGELFF
V gene: TRBV5-4; J gene: TRBJ1-2; D gene: TRBD1; clone size: .; CDR3 DNA: TGTGCCAGCAGCGGTGCCACAGGGGCCTATGGCTACACCTTC; CDR3 protein: CASSGATGAYGYTF
V gene: TRBV10-3; J gene: TRBJ2-2; D gene: .; clone size: .; CDR3 DNA: TGTGCCATCAGGGCCTCCCAGAACACCGGGGAGCTGTTTTTT; CDR3 protein: CAIRASQNTGELFF
V gene: TRBV6-5; J gene: TRBJ2-7; D gene: .; clone size: .; CDR3 DNA: TGTGCCAGCATGGGAACCCGGGACACTTCCTTC; CDR3 protein: CASMGTRDTSF
V gene: TRBV6-1; J gene: TRBJ2-3; D gene: .; clone size: .; CDR3 DNA: TGTGCCAGCAGTGAATCCCCTAGCAACATACCCACAGATACGCAGTATTTT; CDR3 protein: CASSESPSNIPTDTQYF
V gene: TRBV19; J gene: TRBJ1-6; D gene: .; clone size: .; CDR3 DNA: TGTGCCAGTAGTCGGTGGACAGAGCTCAATTCACCCCTCCACTTT; CDR3 protein: CASSRWTELNSPLHF
V gene: TRBV12-3/TRBV12-4; J gene: TRBJ1-2; D gene: TRBD1; clone size: .; CDR3 DNA: TGTGCCAGCACTGTGGACAGGGAAGGTGGCTACACCTTC; CDR3 protein: CASTVDREGGYTF
V gene: TRBV7-9; J gene: TRBJ1-2; D gene: .; clone size: .; CDR3 DNA: TGTGCCAGCAGCTTCGCCCGGGACACTCTTAACTATGGCTACACCTTC; CDR3 protein: CASSFARDTLNYGYTF
V gene: TRBV19; J gene: TRBJ2-4; D gene: .; clone size: medium-sized; CDR3 DNA: TGTGCCAGTAGGAGCAAAGGCGTCCAGGGGATCGGTGAAAACATTCAGTACTTC; CDR3 protein: CASRSKGVQGIGENIQYF
V gene: TRBV7-6; J gene: TRBJ1-3; D gene: .; clone size: .; CDR3 DNA: TGTGCCAGCAGCTCCGTAGGACAGAGCTCTGGAAACACCATATATTTT; CDR3 protein: CASSSVGQSSGNTIYF
V gene: TRBV14; J gene: TRBJ1-1; D gene: .; clone size: few; CDR3 DNA: TGTGCCAGCAGCCTCGTTGCGGGGGCCACTGAAGCTTTCTTT; CDR3 protein: CASSLVAGATEAFF
V gene: TRBV28; J gene: TRBJ2-7; D gene: TRBD1; clone size: .; CDR3 DNA: TGTGCCAGCAGTGTCTCCAGGGGGCAGTCCTACGAGCAGTACTTC; CDR3 protein: CASSVSRGQSYEQYF
V gene: TRBV7-8; J gene: TRBJ1-1; D gene: .; clone size: .; CDR3 DNA: TGTGCCAGCAGCCAACGGGGAGGGCTGAACACTGAAGCTTTCTTT; CDR3 protein: CASSQRGGLNTEAFF
V gene: TRBV5-1; J gene: TRBJ1-6; D gene: TRBD1; clone size: .; CDR3 DNA: TGCGCCAGCAGCTCGGGACAGGGGGCGGATAGCTCCTATAATTCACCCCTCCACTTT; CDR3 protein: CASSSGQGADSSYNSPLHF
V gene: TRBV7-8; J gene: TRBJ2-7; D gene: TRBD1; clone size: .; CDR3 DNA: TGTGCCAGCGGACAGGGCAGGGCCCGCGAGCAGTACTTC; CDR3 protein: CASGQGRAREQYF
V gene: TRBV5-1; J gene: TRBJ1-6; D gene: .; clone size: .; CDR3 DNA: TGCGCCAGCAGCTTCCAGGGGACAAATAATTCACCCCTCCACTTT; CDR3 protein: CASSFQGTNNSPLHF
V gene: TRBV6-5; J gene: TRBJ1-6; D gene: TRBD1; clone size: .; CDR3 DNA: TGTGCCAGCAGCCGACAGGGGTTCAGTTCACCCCTCCACTTT; CDR3 protein: CASSRQGFSSPLHF
V gene: TRBV3-1/TRBV3-2; J gene: TRBJ2-1; D gene: .; clone size: once; CDR3 DNA: TGTGCCAGCAGCCAGGACCGGACAAAACACAATGAGCAGTTCTTC; CDR3 protein: CASSQDRTKHNEQFF
V gene: TRBV5-1; J gene: TRBJ2-6; D gene: .; clone size: once; CDR3 DNA: TGCGCCAGCAGCTTGATCCCCTCGTCTGGGGCCAACGTCCTGACTTTC; CDR3 protein: CASSLIPSSGANVLTF
V gene: TRBV6-5; J gene: TRBJ1-1; D gene: .; clone size: .; CDR3 DNA: TGTGCCAGCAGTTACTCGCGGAAAGTGAACACTGAAGCTTTCTTT; CDR3 protein: CASSYSRKVNTEAFF
V gene: TRBV1; J gene: TRBJ1-1; D gene: .; clone size: .; CDR3 DNA: TGCACCAGCAGCCAGGCGAGACAGGGGAGCCCTGAAGCTTTCTTT; CDR3 protein: CTSSQARQGSPEAFF
V gene: TRBV7-6; J gene: TRBJ2-2; D gene: TRBD1; clone size: .; CDR3 DNA: TGTGCCAGCAGCTTAACGGCGACAGGGGGCCCCATTTGGACCGGGGAGCTGTTTTTT; CDR3 protein: CASSLTATGGPIWTGELFF
V gene: TRBV11-2; J gene: TRBJ2-3; D gene: TRBD1; clone size: .; CDR3 DNA: TGTGCCAGCAGCATGGGACAGGGTACACACACAGATACGCAGTATTTT; CDR3 protein: CASSMGQGTHTDTQYF
V gene: TRBV5-6; J gene: TRBJ2-5; D gene: .; clone size: many; CDR3 DNA: TGTGCCAGCAGCACCCCCGGGGAGACCCAGTACTTC; CDR3 protein: CASSTPGETQYF
V gene: TRBV2; J gene: TRBJ2-7; D gene: .; clone size: .; CDR3 DNA: TGTGCCAGCTTCCTTTCACGGAGCTCCTACGAGCAGTACTTC; CDR3 protein: CASFLSRSSYEQYF
V gene: TRBV5-3; J gene: TRBJ1-5; D gene: .; clone size: .; CDR3 DNA: TGTGCCCCTGCTGGGGGGGGAAGCAATCAGCCCCAGCATTTT; CDR3 protein: CAPAGGGSNQPQHF
V gene: TRBV5-1; J gene: TRBJ2-7; D gene: TRBD1; clone size: .; CDR3 DNA: TGCGCCAGCAGCTTGGTCGGGACAGGGGGCGAGCAGTACTTC; CDR3 protein: CASSLVGTGGEQYF
V gene: TRBV28; J gene: TRBJ1-2; D gene: TRBD1; clone size: .; CDR3 DNA: TGTGCCAGCAGTTTAGAGACAGGGATCTATGGCTACACCTTC; CDR3 protein: CASSLETGIYGYTF
V gene: TRBV4-1; J gene: TRBJ2-7; D gene: .; clone size: once; CDR3 DNA: TGCGCCAGCAGCCAAGGCGACAGAAATCCCTACGAGCAGTACTTC; CDR3 protein: CASSQGDRNPYEQYF
V gene: TRBV6-5; J gene: TRBJ2-3; D gene: TRBD2; clone size: .; CDR3 DNA: TGTGCCAGCAGTTGGGGACTAGCGGGGGCCACAGATACGCAGTATTTT; CDR3 protein: CASSWGLAGATDTQYF
V gene: TRBV24-1; J gene: TRBJ2-3; D gene: TRBD2; clone size: .; CDR3 DNA: TGTGCCACCAGTCGTAGCGGGGGCACAGATACGCAGTATTTT; CDR3 protein: CATSRSGGTDTQYF
V gene: TRBV7-9; J gene: TRBJ1-6; D gene: TRBD1; clone size: .; CDR3 DNA: TGTGCCAGCAGCTCTTCCGGGGACAGTCATAATTCACCCCTCCACTTT; CDR3 protein: CASSSSGDSHNSPLHF
V gene: TRBV6-6; J gene: TRBJ2-3; D gene: .; clone size: .; CDR3 DNA: TGTGCCAGCAGTCAGGGGGGGGTCATAGATACGCAGTATTTT; CDR3 protein: CASSQGGVIDTQYF
V gene: TRBV6-5; J gene: TRBJ2-1; D gene: .; clone size: .; CDR3 DNA: TGTGCCAGCAGGAGGGGGGGTACTGGGCTCAATGAGCAGTTCTTC; CDR3 protein: CASRRGGTGLNEQFF
V gene: TRBV7-2; J gene: TRBJ1-4; D gene: .; clone size: .; CDR3 DNA: TGTGCCAGCAGCTTAGAGGGCCGGGAGAAACTGTTTTTT; CDR3 protein: CASSLEGREKLFF
V gene: TRBV7-2; J gene: TRBJ1-2; D gene: .; clone size: .; CDR3 DNA: TGTGCCAGCAGCTCAGCGGGAGGAGGGTTAGGCTACACCTTC; CDR3 protein: CASSSAGGGLGYTF
V gene: TRBV4-2; J gene: TRBJ1-1; D gene: .; clone size: .; CDR3 DNA: TGTGCCAGCAGCCACCCTACCTCGGACAGACGGACTGAAGCTTTCTTT; CDR3 protein: CASSHPTSDRRTEAFF
V gene: TRBV12-3/TRBV12-4; J gene: TRBJ1-5; D gene: .; clone size: .; CDR3 DNA: TGTGCCAGCAGCTTTGAGGGGGATCAGCCCCAGCATTTT; CDR3 protein: CASSFEGDQPQHF
V gene: TRBV3-1/TRBV3-2; J gene: TRBJ1-6; D gene: TRBD1; clone size: once; CDR3 DNA: TGTGCCAGCAGCGCATACAGGGGGCTGAATTCACCCCTCCACTTT; CDR3 protein: CASSAYRGLNSPLHF